The rows below give T cell receptor beta chains drawn from one sample of a study of T cell responses to AZD1222 COVID-19 vaccine. Repertoires were generated with immunoSEQ multiplex PCR, while TCRdb's copy carries only in-frame clones and drops some. The sample includes around 58,000 clones, 84% of them seen just once. The material sequenced was peripheral blood, taken on day 0 of AZD1222 vaccination. Source of these receptors: an adult in good health. CDR3s include the opening cysteine and the closing phenylalanine or tryptophan. A D gene is named only where the DNA matches it firmly. Not every row has a clone size; where given, it reads once, few, many or a size class.

v_call	j_call	clone_size	d_call	cdr3_aa	cdr3_nt
TRBV4-3	TRBJ2-7	.	.	CASSGPDDPYEQYF	TGCGCCAGCAGCGGACCTGACGATCCGTACGAGCAGTACTTC
TRBV27	TRBJ2-3	.	TRBD2	CASSLGHGLAMTDTQYF	TGTGCCAGCAGTTTAGGGCACGGACTAGCAATGACAGATACGCAGTATTTT
TRBV6-5	TRBJ2-6	.	.	CASRWGTGANVLTF	TGTGCCAGCAGGTGGGGTACTGGGGCCAACGTCCTGACTTTC
TRBV19	TRBJ2-3	.	.	CASRISGDTQYF	TGTGCCAGTAGAATTAGCGGAGATACGCAGTATTTT
TRBV18	TRBJ1-4	once	.	CASSSQGTNEKLFF	TGTGCCAGCTCAAGCCAGGGCACTAATGAAAAACTGTTTTTT
TRBV7-2	TRBJ2-3	.	.	CASSLNDRDTQYF	TGTGCCAGCAGCTTGAATGACAGAGATACGCAGTATTTT
TRBV7-2	TRBJ2-5	.	.	CASSSGTTKETQYF	TGTGCCAGCAGCTCCGGGACCACCAAAGAGACCCAGTACTTC
TRBV28	TRBJ2-7	.	.	CASIGAYEQYF	TGTGCCAGCATTGGGGCTTACGAGCAGTACTTC
TRBV11-2	TRBJ1-1	.	.	CASSSPGGNTEAFF	TGTGCCAGCAGCTCACCTGGAGGCAACACTGAAGCTTTCTTT
TRBV11-3	TRBJ2-3	.	.	CASSLDRGGGPDTQYF	TGTGCCAGCAGCTTAGATCGGGGAGGGGGGCCAGATACGCAGTATTTT
TRBV2	TRBJ1-2	once	.	CASSEGRANYGYTF	TGTGCCAGCAGCGAAGGGCGAGCTAACTATGGCTACACCTTC
TRBV6-1	TRBJ1-2	.	.	CASSEGPNYGYTF	TGTGCCAGCAGTGAAGGACCCAACTATGGCTACACCTTC
TRBV5-1	TRBJ2-5	.	TRBD1	CATHQGQGMETQYF	TGCGCCACCCATCAGGGACAGGGGATGGAGACCCAGTACTTC
TRBV7-6	TRBJ2-2	.	.	CASSARTTSFANTGELFF	TGTGCCAGCAGCGCACGAACCACTAGCTTTGCGAACACCGGGGAGCTGTTTTTT
TRBV4-3	TRBJ1-2	.	.	CASSQDHRGGGYGYTF	TGCGCCAGCAGCCAAGATCATAGGGGCGGCGGCTATGGCTACACCTTC
TRBV19	TRBJ2-1	.	TRBD2	CASGTSGSISYNEQFF	TGTGCCAGCGGGACTAGCGGGAGCATATCCTACAATGAGCAGTTCTTC
TRBV7-9	TRBJ1-2	.	.	CASSPRMGGYWSYTF	TGTGCCAGCAGCCCAAGGATGGGGGGCTATTGGAGCTACACCTTC
TRBV6-2/TRBV6-3	TRBJ1-3	.	.	CASSPTTSGNTIYF	TGTGCCAGCAGTCCCACCACTTCTGGAAACACCATATATTTT
TRBV5-4	TRBJ1-2	.	.	CASSQGGGSHGYTF	TGTGCCAGCAGCCAAGGAGGGGGGTCCCATGGCTACACCTTC
TRBV28	TRBJ2-6	.	.	CASTSSSGANVLTF	TGTGCCAGCACGTCCAGCTCTGGGGCCAACGTCCTGACTTTC
TRBV5-1	TRBJ2-1	.	.	CASSSDRLPPNEQFF	TGCGCCAGCAGCAGCGACCGACTCCCACCCAATGAGCAGTTCTTC
TRBV2	TRBJ1-4	.	.	CASRSAPEEKLFF	TGTGCCAGCCGAAGCGCCCCGGAGGAAAAACTGTTTTTT